The TCR beta chain described here comes from a study of blood T cell repertoires in COVID-19 (dated by TCRdb to between 2020 and 2021). Concerning the study at large: Samples from collaborators originated in the United States, Italy and Spain and spanned both the acute and convalescent phases of COVID-19. The prospective study material was composed of cDNA or gDNA derived from T cells, B-cell-depleted T cells, or PBMCs. Subjects who had been exposed to COVID-19, were actively infected with it, or had recovered from it provided the deeply sampled blood TCRbeta repertoires that made up the dataset. The repertoires were released in a freely available public database meant as a resource for research on the immune response to SARS-CoV-2. The samples were drawn from two sources: the first 160 participants of the ongoing ImmuneRACE study, and some 1,300 subjects contributed by 6 global collaborators. Sample metadata almost always included a de-identified subject ID, COVID-19 status, age in years and sex. Where available, HLA class I and class II types were taken from metadata supplied by the sample provider and were not determined by assay-based typing. What the study reported, not specific to this receptor: Clinical and demographic metadata were provided uncurated, with the amount varying by source and participant.

Whole blood was collected in K2EDTA tubes by collaborating institutions according to the institutions' own protocols. For TCRbeta analysis, collaborators shipped samples as frozen whole blood, isolated PBMCs, or DNA extracted from either of those sample types. The immunoSEQ Assay, a bias-controlled multiplex PCR, was used to amplify TCRbeta CDR3 regions from genomic DNA. In the source study's methods: Nucleated cell counts per sample were estimated from amplification of reference gene primers within the assay. To quantify the absolute abundance of each unique TCRbeta CDR3 rearrangement, sequence reads were collapsed and filtered. For each sample, productive Simpson clonality was calculated as the square root of Simpson's diversity index across productive rearrangements. Entries here come from immuneACCESS through TCRdb and include only in-frame sequences with V and J called. Some clones fail to appear in such tables; in the studies checked, an unresolved V gene covers under half of the shortfall, and the cause of the remainder is unknown. For V, J and clone size, that table is used; D and trimming come from the DNA. The sample records about 12,000 clones, 75% to 85% of which are singletons. The biggest ten clones account for 3% to 4% of the sample.

The sample holds one count of this clone. The antigen it recognizes is unknown. No much larger clone is present one base from it, and per-base qualities are unavailable. V ends up 4 bases short and J 1 base short, with an unmatched junction base count of 12. According to the germline V gene, CDR1 reads KGHSH and CDR2 reads LQKENI. Inclusive of the bounding cysteine and phenylalanine, the CDR3 is 18 residues long. Solely the CDR3 DNA is kept, with 54 bases framed from the first base. This sequence was found in a woman aged 55-75 years with acute or convalescent COVID-19. Input material: peripheral blood. The receptor chain draws on TRBV18 and TRBJ1-2; TRBD1 matches 10 bases in the middle. The CDR3 sequence is CASSQQRPGQGLNYGYTF. The nucleotides read TGTGCCAGCTCACAACAAAGGCCGGGACAGGGGCTTAACTATGGCTACACCTTC. Supplemented by the reference TRBV18 and TRBJ1-2 proteins around the CDR3, the complete variable domain is NAGVMQNPRHLVRRRGQEARLRCSPMKGHSHVYWYRQLPEEGLKFMVYLQKENIIDESGMPKERFSAEFPKEGPSILRIQQVVRGDSAAYFCASSQQRPGQGLNYGYTFGSGTRLTVV.